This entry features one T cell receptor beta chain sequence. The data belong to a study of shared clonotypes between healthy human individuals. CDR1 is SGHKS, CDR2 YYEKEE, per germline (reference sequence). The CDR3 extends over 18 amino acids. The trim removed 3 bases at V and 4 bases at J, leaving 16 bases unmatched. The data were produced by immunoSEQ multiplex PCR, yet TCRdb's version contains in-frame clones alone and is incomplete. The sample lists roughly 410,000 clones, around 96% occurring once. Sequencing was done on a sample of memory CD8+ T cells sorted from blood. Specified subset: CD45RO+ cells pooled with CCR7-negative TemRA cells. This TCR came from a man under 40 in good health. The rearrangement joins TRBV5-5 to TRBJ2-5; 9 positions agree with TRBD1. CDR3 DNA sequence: TGTGCCAGCAGCTACGGGACAGGGTTGTTTGTCGGAGGAGAGACCCAGTACTTC. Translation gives CASSYGTGLFVGGETQYF.